A single sample gave rise to the 15 T cell receptor beta chains below, sequenced in a study of T cell changes during pregnancy in multiple sclerosis. Repertoires were generated with immunoSEQ multiplex PCR, while TCRdb's copy carries only in-frame clones and drops some. This sample has about 66,000 clones, with over 75% found just once. The sample was CD8+ T cells from peripheral blood mononuclear cells, taken before pregnancy. Source of these receptors: a female donor with multiple sclerosis, enrolled in a pregnancy study.

The chain couples TRBV5-1 to TRBJ2-7, with 10 bases identical to TRBD1. The CDR3 is made up of 15 amino acids. CDR1 and CDR2 from the germline V gene are SGHRS and YFSETQ. Trimming cost V 4 bases and J 3 bases; bases outside gene matches: 7. CDR3 loop: CASSIGTGVFYEQYF. DNA for the CDR3: TGCGCCAGCAGCATCGGGACAGGGGTATTCTACGAGCAGTACTTC.

V and J are TRBV7-9 and TRBJ1-2; 9 bases fit TRBD1. After removal of 0 bases from V and 8 bases from J, the junction contained 4 bases not matched to a gene. Looked up from germline, CDR1 is SEHNR and CDR2 is FQNEAQ (reference sequence). CDR3 length: 14 amino acids. The DNA for the CDR3 is TGTGCCAGCAGCTTAGCGCGGACAGGGGAAGGCTACACCTTC. This encodes CASSLARTGEGYTF.

CDR3 sequence reads: CATREDRGLNTEAFF. As DNA, the CDR3 is TGTGCCACCAGGGAGGACAGGGGGTTGAACACTGAAGCTTTCTTT. The J gene is TRBJ1-1, the V gene TRBV15, with 10 positions matching TRBD1. The CDR3 is made up of 15 amino acids. Looked up from germline, CDR1 is LNHNV and CDR2 is YYDKDF (reference sequence). Trimming removed 6 bases from V and 0 bases from J; junction bases left unmatched: 4.

The chain joins TRBV2 to TRBJ2-7; 9 nucleotides align to TRBD1. Germline trimming cut 9 bases from V and 2 bases from J; bases unmatched to any gene: 8. The V gene's germline CDR1 is SNHLY and CDR2 FYNNEI. This CDR3 is built from 14 residues. In DNA form, the CDR3 reads TGTGCCAGTTCACCGGGACAGGGTCCCTACGAGCAGTACTTC. Its translation is CASSPGQGPYEQYF.

The chain employs TRBV14 and TRBJ1-2; D not certain. The CDR3 extends over 13 amino acids. CDR1 SGHDN and CDR2 FVKESK come from the germline V gene. V shed 0 bases and J shed 4 bases, with 6 bases lying between them. CDR3 in amino acids: CASSQDRIYGYTF. In DNA, the CDR3 is TGTGCCAGCAGCCAAGACAGGATCTATGGCTACACCTTC.

The rearrangement links TRBV18 to TRBJ1-5; 8 nucleotides line up with TRBD1. The junction had 5 bases not matched to a gene; V was cut back by 3 bases and J by 7 bases. The CDR3 loop spans 14 amino acids. Germline V lookup: CDR1 KGHSH, CDR2 LQKENI. In nucleotides, the CDR3 is TGTGCCAGCTCACCTCCGGACAGGGTCCAGCCCCAGCATTTT. It yields the protein CASSPPDRVQPQHF.

The rearrangement joins TRBV19 to TRBJ2-3, with TRBD2 identical over 11 bases. Germline V gene data show CDR1 as LNHDA and CDR2 as SQIVND (reference sequence). The CDR3 is 15 residues long. V trimming: 4 bases; J trimming: 3 bases; junction bases outside the gene matches: 3. The CDR3 sequence is CASSTSGGPTDTQYF. The CDR3 region has the DNA TGTGCCAGTAGTACTAGCGGGGGGCCAACAGATACGCAGTATTTT.

CDR3 sequence: CASSFRQEYTEAFF. Written as DNA, the CDR3 is TGTGCCAGTAGTTTCCGACAGGAGTACACTGAAGCTTTCTTT. The V gene is TRBV19, the J gene TRBJ1-1, with D perhaps TRBD1 (6 bases). The CDR3 totals 14 residues. Germline V gene lookup returns CDR1 LNHDA and CDR2 SQIVND (reference sequence). V shed 5 bases and J shed 3 bases, with 13 bases lying between them.

This clone was observed once. The CDR3 is CASWGSGSLTEAFF. The CDR3 DNA reads as TGTGCCAGCTGGGGGTCCGGGAGCCTCACTGAAGCTTTCTTT. The chain has TRBV2 and TRBJ1-1, with D possibly TRBD1 on 5 matching bases. Germline CDR1 SNHLY, CDR2 FYNNEI. The CDR3 extends over 14 amino acids. The V end lost 8 bases, the J end lost 4 bases, and 17 bases lay between the germline ends.

The chain is built from TRBV7-3 and TRBJ2-5; 8 bases line up with TRBD2. Germline V gene data show CDR1 as SGHTA and CDR2 as FQGTGA. The trim removed 5 bases at V and 3 bases at J, leaving 5 bases unmatched. The CDR3 totals 14 residues. In DNA, the CDR3 is TGTGCCAGCAGCCCCTCCGGGGGGGAAGAGACCCAGTACTTC. Its protein is CASSPSGGEETQYF.

J is TRBJ2-7 and V is TRBV13, with TRBD1 matching over 10 bases. CDR3 length equals 15 residues. Per germline, CDR1 PRHDT and CDR2 FYEKMQ (reference sequence). J gave up 5 bases and V 4 bases, and 8 bases lay outside the gene matches. In nucleotides, the CDR3 is TGTGCCAGCAGCTCTAGGGGACAGGGGTCAAACGAGCAGTACTTC. Protein: CASSSRGQGSNEQYF.

A single count supports this clone. This chain joins TRBV6-5 and TRBJ1-1, with 9 bases aligning to TRBD1. V lost 0 bases, J lost 0 bases, and 2 bases stayed unmatched. This CDR3 is 16 amino acids long. In germline, CDR1 is MNHEY, CDR2 SVGAGI. CDR3 sequence (DNA): TGTGCCAGCAGTTACTCTGGGACAGGGATGAACACTGAAGCTTTCTTT. Translated, it gives CASSYSGTGMNTEAFF.

The J gene is TRBJ2-1, the V gene TRBV10-3, with D unresolved. Germline-derived CDR1 and CDR2 are ENHRY and SYGVKD. The CDR3 has 13 amino acids. V shed 3 bases and J shed 6 bases, with 9 bases lying between them. CDR3 nucleotides: TGTGCCATCAGTGACCAGGCGTTCAATGAGCAGTTCTTC. Translation: CAISDQAFNEQFF.

This chain uses TRBV27 with TRBJ1-5; TRBD1 is a possible D gene (6 bases). The CDR3 consists of 11 residues. V lost 8 bases to trimming and J lost 6 bases, with 8 bases between them. Germline CDR1 reads MNHEY; CDR2 reads SMNVEV (reference sequence). DNA of the CDR3: TGTGCCAGCGGGGGCACTCAGCCCCAGCATTTT. Protein sequence: CASGGTQPQHF.

The chain combines TRBV11-3 with TRBJ2-5; 8 bases are a match to TRBD1. V was clipped by 5 bases and J by 4 bases; unmatched bases: 9. Germline V gene lookup returns CDR1 SGHNT and CDR2 YENEEA. This CDR3 comprises 15 residues. CDR3 in amino acids: CASSANHGQGETQYF. Written as DNA, the CDR3 is TGTGCCAGCAGCGCCAACCATGGACAGGGAGAGACCCAGTACTTC.